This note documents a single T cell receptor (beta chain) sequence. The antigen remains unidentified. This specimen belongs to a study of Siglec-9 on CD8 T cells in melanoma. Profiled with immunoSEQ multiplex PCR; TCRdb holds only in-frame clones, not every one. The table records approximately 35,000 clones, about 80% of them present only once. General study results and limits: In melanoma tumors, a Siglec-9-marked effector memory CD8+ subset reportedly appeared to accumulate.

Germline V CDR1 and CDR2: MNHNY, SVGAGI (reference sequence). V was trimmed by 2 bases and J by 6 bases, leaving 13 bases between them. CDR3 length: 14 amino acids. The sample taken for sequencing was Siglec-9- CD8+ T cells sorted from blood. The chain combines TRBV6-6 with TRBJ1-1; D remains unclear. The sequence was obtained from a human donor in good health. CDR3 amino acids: CASSYTQRSAEAFF. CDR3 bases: TGTGCCAGCAGTTACACCCAAAGATCGGCTGAAGCTTTCTTT.